Listed below are T cell receptor beta chains from one sample, sequenced in a study of T-cell reconstitution after alpha-beta-depleted transplantation in children. TCRdb called the PCR reads again in MiXCR, with one record for every CDR3 protein. This sample yields nearly 200,000 distinct CDR3 sequences, of which about 6% are seen a single time; around 4.1% belongs to the top ten. Here the sequenced sample was PBMCs, taken before TCRalphabeta/CD19-depleted stem cell transplant. The receptors were gathered from a girl in the first two years of life with combined immunodeficiency, due to receive a stem cell transplant. Each CDR3 is given with its conserved first and last residue. Each record gives: V gene, J gene, CDR3 protein.

TRBV14,TRBJ1-2,CASSQDLQSFYGYTF
TRBV20-1,TRBJ2-1,CSARDPPLAGGSPYYNEQFF
TRBV7-8,TRBJ1-5,CASSRYRDSNQPQHF
TRBV24-1,TRBJ2-1,CATSEKGLARSYNEQFF
TRBV28,TRBJ2-5,CASSFLRGGETQYF
TRBV29-1,TRBJ2-3,CSVEEPGRPDTQYF
TRBV7-9,TRBJ2-1,CASSSTPWTSGGDNNEQFF
TRBV7-9,TRBJ2-1,CASSPRQGGNEQFF
TRBV10-3,TRBJ2-7,CAIREDGGPHYEQYF
TRBV24-1,TRBJ2-3,CATSDPPGLAGVADTQYF
TRBV6-2/TRBV6-3,TRBJ2-1,CASSYGGIYNEQFF
TRBV5-6,TRBJ2-2,CASSLGPHPNTGELFF